These 7 T cell receptor beta chains were sequenced from one sample in a study of T cell responses to AZD1222 COVID-19 vaccine. Produced via immunoSEQ multiplex PCR; TCRdb's table is partial and in-frame only. The repertoire holds about 78,000 clones, with around nine tenths as singletons. The material sequenced was peripheral blood, taken 28 days after the second AZD1222 dose. The receptor set was obtained from an adult who received the AZD1222 COVID-19 vaccine.

This clone was picked up one time. This chain connects TRBV9 to TRBJ1-1; maybe TRBD1 (6 bases). V shed 3 bases and J shed 5 bases, with 17 bases lying between them. Germline V lookup: CDR1 SGDLS, CDR2 YYNGEE. The CDR3 consists of 15 residues. Here the CDR3 reads CASSGGQQGWTEAFF. CDR3 nucleotides: TGTGCCAGCAGCGGAGGACAACAGGGCTGGACTGAAGCTTTCTTT.

The rearrangement uses TRBV11-1 and TRBJ1-1; D remains unclear. There are 13 residues in the CDR3. Trimming shortened V by 0 bases and J by 1 base, and 3 bases separated the two germline ends. Germline CDR1 SGHAT, CDR2 FQDESV (reference sequence). The chain's CDR3 is CASSLARNTEAFF. The CDR3 coding sequence is TGTGCCAGCAGCTTAGCGAGGAACACTGAAGCTTTCTTT.

The chain is built from TRBV2 and TRBJ1-2, with TRBD1 identical over 7 bases. The junction had 6 bases not matched to a gene; V was cut back by 11 bases and J by 6 bases. CDR3 length: 11 residues. The germline V gene has CDR1 SNHLY and CDR2 FYNNEI. Written as DNA, the CDR3 is TGTGCCGGCCAAACAGGGGATGGCTACACCTTC. This gives the protein CAGQTGDGYTF.

This clone was observed a single time. The chain couples TRBV7-9 to TRBJ1-1; D possibly corresponds to TRBD1 (5 bases). The CDR3 totals 14 residues. V lost 0 bases to trimming and J lost 4 bases, with 9 bases between them. Looked up from germline, CDR1 is SEHNR and CDR2 is FQNEAQ (reference sequence). In DNA form, the CDR3 reads TGTGCCAGCAGCTTAGCTGGGGGGGGCACTGAAGCTTTCTTT. Residues: CASSLAGGGTEAFF.

The chain employs TRBV24-1 and TRBJ2-2, with D hard to call. V was shortened by 4 bases and J by 0 bases, with 14 bases between the two germline ends. Germline V gives CDR1 KGHDR, CDR2 SFDVKD. The CDR3 loop spans 17 amino acids. The CDR3 DNA sequence: TGTGCCACCAGTGACTCGATCAGCCACGCGAACACCGGGGAGCTGTTTTTT. Translation gives CATSDSISHANTGELFF.

The J gene is TRBJ2-3, the V gene TRBV24-1, with a possible D match to TRBD1 (6 bases). The germline gives CDR1 KGHDR, CDR2 SFDVKD. The CDR3 has 13 amino acids. The V end lost 1 base, the J end lost 6 bases, and 7 bases lay between the germline ends. CDR3 in amino acids: CATSDFTGDTQYF. The CDR3 coding sequence is TGTGCCACCAGTGATTTTACAGGGGATACGCAGTATTTT.

This chain links TRBV9 with TRBJ1-3, with D possibly TRBD1 on 5 matching bases. The length of the CDR3 is 14 residues. The V end was cut by 0 bases, the J end by 1 base, with 5 bases between. Germline V lookup: CDR1 SGDLS, CDR2 YYNGEE. Here the CDR3 DNA reads TGTGCCAGCAGCGTAGCAGGGTCTGGAAACACCATATATTTT. This gives the protein CASSVAGSGNTIYF.